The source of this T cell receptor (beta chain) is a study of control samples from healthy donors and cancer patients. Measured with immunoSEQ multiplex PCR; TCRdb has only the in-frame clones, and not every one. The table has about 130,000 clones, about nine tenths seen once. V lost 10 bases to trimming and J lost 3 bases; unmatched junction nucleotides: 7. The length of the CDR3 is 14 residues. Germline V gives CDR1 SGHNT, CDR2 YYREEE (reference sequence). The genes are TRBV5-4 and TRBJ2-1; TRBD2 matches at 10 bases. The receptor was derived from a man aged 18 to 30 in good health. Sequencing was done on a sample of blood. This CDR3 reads CAVERGGFYNEQFF. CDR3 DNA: TGTGCCGTAGAGCGGGGGGGGTTCTACAATGAGCAGTTCTTC.